These T cell receptor beta chains were read from a single sample in a study of prognosis after radiotherapy for stage I lung cancer. From the multiplex PCR reads, TCRdb called clonotypes with MiXCR, one entry per CDR3 protein. The sample yields 11,000 to 15,000 distinct CDR3 sequences, roughly 26% seen once. Sequencing was performed on PBMCs, taken before or after stereotactic body radiation therapy (not recorded which). The receptors stem from a donor older than 45 with non-small cell lung cancer. The CDR3 runs from the conserved cysteine through the conserved F or W. The D gene is left open where the match is weak. Clone size is shown for a subset of rows, as once, few, many or a class of expanded clone.

V gene,J gene,clone size,D gene,CDR3 DNA,CDR3 protein
TRBV20-1,TRBJ1-1,many,-,TGCAGTGCTAGAGATCTTTTGGCAGGAGAAGCTTTCTTT,CSARDLLAGEAFF
TRBV18,TRBJ2-7,many,TRBD2,TGTGCCAGCTCAAGATCCGCTAGCGGGAGGACTTCCTCCTACGAGCAGTACTTC,CASSRSASGRTSSYEQYF
TRBV6-1,TRBJ2-7,few,-,TGTGCCAGCAGGACCCCTGGGGGGGGGGGCCACGAGCAGTACTTC,CASRTPGGGGHEQYF
TRBV13,TRBJ2-1,many,-,TGTGCCAGCAGCTCAACGGGCTCCTACAATGAGCAGTTCTTC,CASSSTGSYNEQFF
TRBV13,TRBJ2-1,medium-sized,TRBD1,TGTGCCAGCAGCTTAGGGGACAGGGGGACGAATGAGCAGTTCTTC,CASSLGDRGTNEQFF
TRBV28,TRBJ2-7,many,TRBD1,TGCGCTATTAAAACAGGGGGCCTCGAGCAGTACTTC,CAIKTGGLEQYF
TRBV7-2,TRBJ2-7,many,-,TGTGCCAGCAGCCCCTCTCGCGAGCAGTACTTC,CASSPSREQYF
TRBV5-1,TRBJ1-1,many,-,TGCGCCAGCAGCCCCCTCCCGGGGACTGAAGCTTTCTTT,CASSPLPGTEAFF
TRBV7-9,TRBJ2-7,many,-,TGTGCCAGCACCCCCCCTTGGAAATACGAGCAGTACTTC,CASTPPWKYEQYF
TRBV19,TRBJ1-2,-,TRBD1,TGTGTCAGTAGTACAAACATCGGTACAGGGGGCGCGGTCGGCTACACCTTC,CVSSTNIGTGGAVGYTF
TRBV6-1,TRBJ2-3,-,-,TGTGCCAGCATTGAAATGGCGGGGGATACGCAGTATTTT,CASIEMAGDTQYF
TRBV5-1,TRBJ2-2,medium-sized,-,TGCGCCAGCAGCTTGGGATGGGGCAGCGGGGAGCTGTTTTTT,CASSLGWGSGELFF
TRBV19,TRBJ2-7,many,-,TGTGCCAGTAGCATAACAGGGCTCGAGCAGTACTTC,CASSITGLEQYF
TRBV28,TRBJ2-3,medium-sized,-,TGTGCCAGCAGTTTATTTCGAGGGGGGTTCACGCAGTATTTT,CASSLFRGGFTQYF
TRBV28,TRBJ2-1,many,-,TGTGCCAGCAGTTTATTCGAACAGGTTAGGAATGAGCAGTTCTTC,CASSLFEQVRNEQFF
TRBV24-1,TRBJ2-7,many,-,TGTGCCACCGAGAAAGGGGATCCCCCCTACGAGCAGTACTTC,CATEKGDPPYEQYF
TRBV4-2,TRBJ2-3,many,TRBD2,TGTGCCAGCAGCCAAGATTTTCGGACTAGCGGCACAGATACGCAGTATTTT,CASSQDFRTSGTDTQYF
TRBV19,TRBJ2-2,medium-sized,-,TGTGCCAGTAGCAGACAGGCCTCGAGGACCGGGGAGCTGTTTTTT,CASSRQASRTGELFF
TRBV5-1,TRBJ2-7,-,TRBD2,TGCGCCAGCAGCTTGGTGGTGACTAGCGGGACCCTCATGTCCTACGAGCAGTACTTC,CASSLVVTSGTLMSYEQYF
TRBV27,TRBJ1-2,many,TRBD1,TGTGCCAGCAGTTCCCCGACAGGGGGCCACTATGGCTACACCTTC,CASSSPTGGHYGYTF
TRBV14,TRBJ1-2,many,-,TGTGCCAGCAGCCAAGATCTGTGGGGGCATGGCTACACCTTC,CASSQDLWGHGYTF
TRBV5-1,TRBJ2-5,many,TRBD2,TGCGCCAGCAGCGGACCGGGACTAGCGGTCCCAGAGACCCAGTACTTC,CASSGPGLAVPETQYF
TRBV4-1,TRBJ1-4,many,-,TGCGCCAGCAGGACGGCGGTTAATGAAAAACTGTTTTTT,CASRTAVNEKLFF
TRBV9,TRBJ1-2,many,TRBD1,TGTGCCAGCAGCAGCCTTGGAAGGGACAGGGCTGGCTACACCTTC,CASSSLGRDRAGYTF
TRBV18,TRBJ1-1,many,-,TGTGCCAGCTTTACCGGTTTATCTTACAGTTCCACTGAAGCTTTCTTT,CASFTGLSYSSTEAFF
TRBV6-1,TRBJ2-7,medium-sized,-,TGTGCCAGCAGTGACGTAAGGACACGCTCCTACGAGCAGTACTTC,CASSDVRTRSYEQYF
TRBV28,TRBJ1-3,many,-,TGTGCCAGCAGTCCGGGGGATCGTTGGAACACCATATATTTT,CASSPGDRWNTIYF